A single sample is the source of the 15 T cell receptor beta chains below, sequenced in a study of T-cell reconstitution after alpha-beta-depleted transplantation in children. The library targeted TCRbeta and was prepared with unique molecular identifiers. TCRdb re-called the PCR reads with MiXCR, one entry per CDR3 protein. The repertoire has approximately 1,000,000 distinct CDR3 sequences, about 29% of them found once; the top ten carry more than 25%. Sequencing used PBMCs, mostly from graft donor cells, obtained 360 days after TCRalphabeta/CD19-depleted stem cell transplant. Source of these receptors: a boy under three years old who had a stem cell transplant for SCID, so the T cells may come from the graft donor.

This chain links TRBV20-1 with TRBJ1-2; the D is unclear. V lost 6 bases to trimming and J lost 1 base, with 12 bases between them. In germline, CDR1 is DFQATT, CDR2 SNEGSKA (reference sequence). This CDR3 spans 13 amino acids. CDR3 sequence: CSAMDGVNYGYTF. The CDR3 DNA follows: TGCAGTGCAATGGACGGGGTTAACTATGGCTACACCTTC.

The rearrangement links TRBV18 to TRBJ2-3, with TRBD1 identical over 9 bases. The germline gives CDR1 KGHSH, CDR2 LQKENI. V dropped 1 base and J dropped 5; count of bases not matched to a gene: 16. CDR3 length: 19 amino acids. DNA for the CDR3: TGTGCCAGCTCACCACTCACTCCACTGACCGGGACAGGGTTAGATACGCAGTATTTT. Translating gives CASSPLTPLTGTGLDTQYF.

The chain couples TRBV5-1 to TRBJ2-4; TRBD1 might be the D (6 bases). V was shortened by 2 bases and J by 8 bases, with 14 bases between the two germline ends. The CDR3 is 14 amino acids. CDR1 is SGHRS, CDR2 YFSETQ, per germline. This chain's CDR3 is CASSFGTPGYIQYF. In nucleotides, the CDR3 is TGCGCCAGCAGCTTCGGGACACCGGGGTACATTCAGTACTTC.

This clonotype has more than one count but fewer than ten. Written as DNA, the CDR3 is TGCGCCAGCAGCTGGGGCGGGGCGGCTTGGGGGACTGAAGCTTTCTTT. Its protein is CASSWGGAAWGTEAFF. This chain links TRBV5-1 with TRBJ1-1; tentative D call: TRBD1 (5 bases). The CDR3 spans 16 residues. The V and J ends lost 3 bases and 5 bases respectively, with 20 bases between them. Germline V gene lookup returns CDR1 SGHRS and CDR2 YFSETQ.

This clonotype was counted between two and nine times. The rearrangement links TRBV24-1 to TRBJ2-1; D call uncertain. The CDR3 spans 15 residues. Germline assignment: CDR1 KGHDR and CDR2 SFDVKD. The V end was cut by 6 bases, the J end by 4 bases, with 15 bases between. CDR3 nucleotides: TGTGCCACCAGTAGTGCTGGTTTACCGTACAATGAGCAGTTCTTC. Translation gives CATSSAGLPYNEQFF.

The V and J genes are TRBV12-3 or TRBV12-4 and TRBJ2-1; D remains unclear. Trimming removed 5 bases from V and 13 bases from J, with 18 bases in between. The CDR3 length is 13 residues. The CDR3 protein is CASSLRFEVGQFF. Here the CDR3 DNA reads TGTGCCAGCAGTCTCCGGTTTGAGGTTGGACAGTTCTTC.

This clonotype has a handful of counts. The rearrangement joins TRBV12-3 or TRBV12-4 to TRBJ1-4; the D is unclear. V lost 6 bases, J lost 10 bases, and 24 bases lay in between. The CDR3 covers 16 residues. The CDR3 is CASSPLGGHATGKLFF. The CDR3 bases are TGTGCCAGCAGCCCACTGGGTGGTCACGCAACGGGAAAACTGTTTTTT.

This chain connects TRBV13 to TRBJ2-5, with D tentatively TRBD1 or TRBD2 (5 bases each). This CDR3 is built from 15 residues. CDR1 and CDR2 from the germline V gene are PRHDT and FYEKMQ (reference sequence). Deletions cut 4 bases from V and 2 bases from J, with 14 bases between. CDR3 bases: TGTGCCAGCAGCTCGGGACCGTCCGGTCAAGAGACCCAGTACTTC. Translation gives CASSSGPSGQETQYF.

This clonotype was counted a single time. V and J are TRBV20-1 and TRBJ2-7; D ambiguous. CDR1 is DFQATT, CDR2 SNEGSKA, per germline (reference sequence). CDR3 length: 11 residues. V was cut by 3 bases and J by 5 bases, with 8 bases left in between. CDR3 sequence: CSASFQDEQYF. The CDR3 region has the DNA TGCAGTGCTAGTTTTCAGGACGAGCAGTACTTC.

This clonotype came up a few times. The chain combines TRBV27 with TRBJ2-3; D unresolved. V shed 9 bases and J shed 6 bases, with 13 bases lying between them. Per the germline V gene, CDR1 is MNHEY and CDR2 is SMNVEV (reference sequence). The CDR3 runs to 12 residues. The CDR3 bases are TGTGCCAGTCGCACCGAGGTGGATACGCAGTATTTT. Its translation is CASRTEVDTQYF.

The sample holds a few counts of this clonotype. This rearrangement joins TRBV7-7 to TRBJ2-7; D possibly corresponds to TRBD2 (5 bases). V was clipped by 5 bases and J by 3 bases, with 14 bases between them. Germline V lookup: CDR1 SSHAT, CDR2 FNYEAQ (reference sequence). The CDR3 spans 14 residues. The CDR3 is CASSKSPGNYEQYF. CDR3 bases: TGTGCCAGCAGCAAGTCCCCCGGGAACTACGAGCAGTACTTC. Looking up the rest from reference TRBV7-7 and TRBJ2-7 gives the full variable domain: GAGVSQSPRYKVTKRGQDVTLRCDPISSHATLYWYQQALGQGPEFLTYFNYEAQPDKSGLPSDRFSAERPEGSISTLTIQRTEQRDSAMYRCASSKSPGNYEQYFGPGTRLTVT.

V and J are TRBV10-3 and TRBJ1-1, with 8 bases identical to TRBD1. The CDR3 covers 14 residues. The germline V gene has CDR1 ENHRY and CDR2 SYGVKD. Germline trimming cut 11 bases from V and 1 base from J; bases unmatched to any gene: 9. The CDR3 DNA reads TGTGCCGCCCGACAGGGGACGGGGAACACTGAAGCTTTCTTT. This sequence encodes CAARQGTGNTEAFF.

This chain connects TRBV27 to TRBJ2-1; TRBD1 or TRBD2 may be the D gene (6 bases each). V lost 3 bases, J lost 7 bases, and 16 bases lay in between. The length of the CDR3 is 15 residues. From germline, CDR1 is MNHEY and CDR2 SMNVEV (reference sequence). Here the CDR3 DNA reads TGTGCCAGCAGTTTGCTCAGGGGCGGGATGAATGAGCAGTTCTTC. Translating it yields CASSLLRGGMNEQFF.

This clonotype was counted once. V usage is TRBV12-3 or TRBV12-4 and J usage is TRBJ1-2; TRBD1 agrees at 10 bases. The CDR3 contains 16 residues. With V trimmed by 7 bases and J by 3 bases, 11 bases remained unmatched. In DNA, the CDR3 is TGTGCCAGCACCCCCAAACGACAGGGGGCTCACTATGGCTACACCTTC. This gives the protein CASTPKRQGAHYGYTF.

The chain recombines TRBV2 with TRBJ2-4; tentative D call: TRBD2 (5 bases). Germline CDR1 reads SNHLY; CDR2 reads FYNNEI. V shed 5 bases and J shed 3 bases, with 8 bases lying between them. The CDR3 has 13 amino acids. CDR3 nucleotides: TGTGCCAGCAGTCGGGAACACAAAAACATTCAGTACTTC. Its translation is CASSREHKNIQYF.